Presented here are 24 T cell receptor beta chains from one specimen sequenced in a study of sequential checkpoint blockade in melanoma. Profiling relied on immunoSEQ multiplex PCR, and the TCRdb table lists in-frame clones only, not all of them. The sample has more than 10,000 clones; approximately 68% are singletons. As to treatment: randomized to nivolumab then ipilimumab (arm A) or the reverse (arm B). Sequencing used CD8+ T cells sorted from blood (inferred from file names), obtained from a patient given nivolumab and ipilimumab in sequence. The receptors were sampled from a human donor with melanoma.

The table lists this clone with a few counts. This chain joins TRBV28 and TRBJ1-2; the D gene is possibly TRBD1 (6 bases). The CDR3 totals 13 residues. V was trimmed by 4 bases and J by 5 bases, leaving 11 bases between them. From germline, CDR1 is MDHEN and CDR2 SYDVKM. The CDR3 protein is CASSWVRGYGYTF. In nucleotides, the CDR3 is TGTGCCAGCAGTTGGGTCAGGGGTTATGGCTACACCTTC.

The rearrangement uses TRBV27 and TRBJ1-2; 11 bases align to TRBD1. J lost 4 bases, V lost 2 bases, and 6 bases had no gene match. There are 16 residues in the CDR3. Germline CDR1 is MNHEY and CDR2 is SMNVEV (reference sequence). CDR3 protein: CASSLRLGTGGYGYTF. The CDR3 DNA reads TGTGCCAGCAGTTTACGCCTTGGGACAGGGGGCTATGGCTACACCTTC.

The CDR3 reads CASSVSGGLQETQYF. DNA of the CDR3: TGTGCCAGCAGCGTATCAGGGGGGCTACAAGAGACCCAGTACTTC. The genes are TRBV9 and TRBJ2-5, with D possibly being TRBD1 (7 bases). The CDR3 loop spans 15 amino acids. CDR1 SGDLS and CDR2 YYNGEE come from the germline V gene. Trimming stripped 1 base from V and 2 bases from J, with 12 bases between.

The chain uses TRBV19 and TRBJ2-1, with 10 positions matching TRBD1. The length of the CDR3 is 13 residues. Trimming at V came to 11 bases and at J to 8 bases, leaving 9 bases not matched to a gene. Per the germline V gene, CDR1 is LNHDA and CDR2 is SQIVND (reference sequence). CDR3: CASRDRGGHEQFF. The CDR3 DNA reads TGTGCCTCCAGGGACAGGGGTGGTCATGAGCAGTTCTTC.

The chain links TRBV11-2 to TRBJ1-2, with D perhaps TRBD1 (5 bases). Germline V CDR1 and CDR2: SGHAT, FQNNGV. The CDR3 is 15 amino acids. V was clipped by 4 bases and J by 3 bases, with 15 bases between them. CDR3 protein: CASSSRRRQHYGYTF. The CDR3 DNA is TGTGCCAGCAGCTCCCGAAGGCGACAGCACTATGGCTACACCTTC. Combining the CDR3 with reference TRBV11-2 and TRBJ1-2 gives the whole variable domain EAGVAQSPRYKIIEKRQSVAFWCNPISGHATLYWYQQILGQGPKLLIQFQNNGVVDDSQLPKDRFSAERLKGVDSTLKIQPAKLEDSAVYLCASSSRRRQHYGYTFGSGTRLTVV.

This clone was seen only once. The V and J genes are TRBV9 and TRBJ1-6; 8 bases map to TRBD1. Germline CDR1 is SGDLS and CDR2 is YYNGEE. Trimming removed 2 bases from V and 7 bases from J; junction bases left unmatched: 11. The CDR3 runs to 17 residues. This CDR3 is CASSVGTGVGGNSPLHF. CDR3 coding DNA: TGTGCCAGCAGCGTCGGGACAGGTGTGGGTGGGAATTCACCCCTCCACTTT.

This clone showed up just a few times. This chain links TRBV28 with TRBJ1-3, with D possibly matching TRBD1 (6 bases). Germline CDR1 is MDHEN and CDR2 is SYDVKM. The CDR3 spans 18 residues. V shed 1 base and J shed 0 bases, with 16 bases lying between them. CDR3 in DNA: TGTGCCAGCAGTTTATCTACGACTACAGGGTACTCTGGAAACACCATATATTTT. Translated: CASSLSTTTGYSGNTIYF. Complete variable domain (other parts from reference TRBV28 and TRBJ1-3): DVKVTQSSRYLVKRTGEKVFLECVQDMDHENMFWYRQDPGLGLRLIYFSYDVKMKEKGDIPEGYSVSREKKERFSLILESASTNQTSMYLCASSLSTTTGYSGNTIYFGEGSWLTVV.

This clone is medium-sized in the sample. CDR3 sequence: CASSPRLAEYNEQFF. The DNA of the CDR3 is TGCGCCAGCAGCCCCCGACTAGCGGAGTACAATGAGCAGTTCTTC. The genes are TRBV4-1 and TRBJ2-1; 9 bases are shared with TRBD2. The ends lost 4 bases at V and 4 bases at J; junction bases unmatched: 5. Germline V gene sequence: CDR1 MGHRA, CDR2 YSYEKL. The CDR3 has 15 amino acids.

The V call is TRBV5-1, the J call TRBJ1-2, with D possibly matching TRBD1 (6 bases). The germline V and J ends were trimmed by 4 bases and 3 bases, with 13 bases remaining between them. In germline, CDR1 is SGHRS, CDR2 YFSETQ. The CDR3 consists of 14 residues. CDR3 region: CASSQTQGYYGYTF. CDR3 DNA: TGCGCCAGCAGCCAGACACAGGGTTACTATGGCTACACCTTC.

This chain links TRBV2 with TRBJ1-6; 9 bases line up with TRBD1. Trimming removed 10 bases from V and 9 bases from J; junction bases left unmatched: 10. The CDR3 totals 14 residues. CDR1 and CDR2 (germline): SNHLY, FYNNEI. CDR3 residues: CATTPGQGGSPLHF. Here the CDR3 DNA reads TGTGCCACCACCCCGGGACAGGGTGGTTCACCCCTCCACTTT.

The J gene is TRBJ2-1, the V gene TRBV29-1, with 7 positions matching TRBD2. Germline CDR1 is SQVTM and CDR2 is ANQGSEA. The CDR3 has 15 residues. Trimming cost V 3 bases and J 7 bases; bases outside gene matches: 12. The CDR3 region is CSVDPRTSGGNEQFF. The DNA for the CDR3 is TGCAGCGTTGATCCGCGGACTAGTGGGGGGAATGAGCAGTTCTTC.

The gene calls are TRBV27 and TRBJ2-1; 9 bases agree with TRBD2. Germline CDR1 MNHEY, CDR2 SMNVEV (reference sequence). The CDR3 has 15 amino acids. V gave up 6 bases and J gave up 8 bases; unmatched junction bases: 11. The DNA for the CDR3 is TGTGCCAGCAGCTGGTCTCTAGCGGGAACAGATGAGCAGTTCTTC. This gives the protein CASSWSLAGTDEQFF.

The J gene is TRBJ2-7, the V gene TRBV4-1, with TRBD1 matching over 11 bases. Germline CDR1 reads MGHRA; CDR2 reads YSYEKL. V gave up 4 bases and J gave up 3 bases; unmatched junction bases: 2. The CDR3 is 14 residues long. This chain's CDR3 is CASSPGTGGYEQYF. The CDR3 region has the DNA TGCGCCAGCAGCCCCGGGACAGGGGGCTACGAGCAGTACTTC.

The rearrangement uses TRBV7-6 and TRBJ1-1, with 7 bases identical to TRBD1. CDR1 and CDR2 from the germline V gene are SGHVS and FNYEAQ. This CDR3 comprises 15 residues. The trim removed 5 bases at V and 2 bases at J, leaving 8 bases unmatched. The CDR3: CASSTLQGLNTEAFF. The CDR3 DNA follows: TGTGCCAGCAGCACCCTACAGGGGCTAAACACTGAAGCTTTCTTT.

The J gene is TRBJ1-4, the V gene TRBV28, with a tentative D call TRBD1 (5 bases). V dropped 3 bases and J dropped 4 bases, with 12 bases sitting between them. There are 15 residues in the CDR3. Germline lookup yields CDR1 MDHEN and CDR2 SYDVKM. CDR3 DNA: TGTGCCAGCAGTTTTTCAGGGTCCTATAATGAAAAACTGTTTTTT. Its translation is CASSFSGSYNEKLFF.

This chain joins TRBV10-2 and TRBJ2-2, with 11 bases lining up with TRBD2. The V and J ends lost 7 bases and 6 bases, in that order; junction bases with no gene match: 1. Germline V CDR1 and CDR2: WSHSY, SAAADI. The CDR3 is 13 residues long. The CDR3 DNA sequence: TGCGCCAGCAAACTAGCGGGAGCCGGGGAGCTGTTTTTT. As protein: CASKLAGAGELFF.

This sequence joins TRBV2 and TRBJ2-2; D is perhaps TRBD2 (5 bases). The CDR3 contains 13 residues. Germline loops: CDR1 SNHLY, CDR2 FYNNEI. Trimming left V 3 bases short and J 5 bases short, with 7 bases between. The CDR3 nucleotides are TGTGCCAGCAGTGAGTGGGAGACCGGGGAGCTGTTTTTT. Protein sequence: CASSEWETGELFF.

This clone has just one count. This may come from a read error, since a much larger clone is one base off. The chain couples TRBV5-4 to TRBJ2-1, with D maybe TRBD2 (5 bases). Germline CDR1 reads SGHNT; CDR2 reads YYREEE (reference sequence). V dropped 2 bases and J dropped 6 bases, with 6 bases sitting between them. The CDR3 sequence is 12 residues long. CDR3 in amino acids: CASSFGLNEQFF. The CDR3 region has the DNA TGTGCCAGCAGCTTCGGACTCAATGAGCAGTTCTTC.

This clone was recorded a few times. This chain links TRBV5-8 with TRBJ1-2; D ambiguous. Looked up from germline, CDR1 is SGHTS and CDR2 is YDEGEE. This CDR3 contains 13 residues. The germline V and J ends were trimmed by 2 bases and 2 bases, with 7 bases remaining between them. CDR3 residues: CASSFRENYGYTF. The CDR3 region has the DNA TGTGCCAGCAGCTTTAGGGAGAACTATGGCTACACCTTC.

The chain has TRBV6-5 and TRBJ2-5, with a possible D match to TRBD2 (5 bases). Per germline, CDR1 MNHEY and CDR2 SVGAGI. Trimming stripped 5 bases from V and 8 bases from J, with 18 bases between. The CDR3 totals 14 residues. The CDR3 region is CASSPLKGLATQYF. DNA for the CDR3: TGTGCCAGCAGTCCTTTAAAAGGGCTAGCAACCCAGTACTTC.

This clone occurred a few times. The chain recombines TRBV6-1 with TRBJ2-5; 14 nucleotides align to TRBD2. Germline V gene data show CDR1 as MNHNS and CDR2 as SASEGT. The CDR3 covers 13 residues. J was trimmed by 4 bases and V by 10 bases; bases with no gene match: 2. CDR3 in amino acids: CAIGLAGGETQYF. The CDR3 nucleotides read TGTGCCATCGGACTAGCGGGGGGAGAGACCCAGTACTTC.

The chain links TRBV5-6 to TRBJ1-1, with unresolved D. V shed 0 bases and J shed 3 bases, with 3 bases lying between them. Germline CDR1 reads SGHDT; CDR2 reads YYEEEE. This CDR3 has 12 amino acids. This CDR3 is CASSLGDTEAFF. The CDR3 nucleotides read TGTGCCAGCAGCTTGGGAGACACTGAAGCTTTCTTT.

The chain carries TRBV5-3 and TRBJ1-1, with 8 positions matching TRBD1. TRBV5-3 is noted as an ORF with a role that remains uncertain. J was trimmed by 3 bases and V by 8 bases; bases with no gene match: 12. The CDR3 totals 15 residues. This CDR3 is CASSKGLGQDTEAFF. DNA for the CDR3: TGTGCCAGCAGCAAAGGACTGGGACAGGACACTGAAGCTTTCTTT.

This clone was seen a few times. An end of the junction does not agree with germline; a read error may underlie this. J is TRBJ1-6 and V is TRBV5-5, with D hard to call. CDR3 length: 15 amino acids. The germline V gene has CDR1 SGHKS and CDR2 YYEKEE (reference sequence). Written as DNA, the CDR3 is TGCGCCAGCAGCCAAAGGCAGCAGGTTAATTCACCCCTCCACTTT. Translating it yields CASSQRQQVNSPLHF.